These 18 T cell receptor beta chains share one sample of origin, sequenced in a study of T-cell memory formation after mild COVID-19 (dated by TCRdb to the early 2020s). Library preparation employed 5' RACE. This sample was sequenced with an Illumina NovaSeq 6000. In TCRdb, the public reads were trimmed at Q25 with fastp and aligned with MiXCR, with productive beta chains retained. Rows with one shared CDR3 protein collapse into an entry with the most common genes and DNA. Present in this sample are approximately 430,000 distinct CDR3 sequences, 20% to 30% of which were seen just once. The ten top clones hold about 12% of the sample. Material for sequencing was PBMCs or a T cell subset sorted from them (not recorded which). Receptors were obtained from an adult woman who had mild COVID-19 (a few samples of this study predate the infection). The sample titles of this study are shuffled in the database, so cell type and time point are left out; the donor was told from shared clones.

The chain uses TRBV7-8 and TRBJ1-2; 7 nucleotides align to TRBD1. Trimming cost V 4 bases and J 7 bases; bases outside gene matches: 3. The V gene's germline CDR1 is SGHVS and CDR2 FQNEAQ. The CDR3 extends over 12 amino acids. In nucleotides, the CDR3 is TGTGCCAGCAGCTCGACAGGGAGTGGCTACACCTTC. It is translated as CASSSTGSGYTF.

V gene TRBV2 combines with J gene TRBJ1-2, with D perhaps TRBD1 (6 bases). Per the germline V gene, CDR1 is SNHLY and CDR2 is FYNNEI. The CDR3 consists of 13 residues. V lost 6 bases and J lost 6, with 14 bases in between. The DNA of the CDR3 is TGTGCCAGCAGAGCCCGACAGGCACATGGCTACACCTTC. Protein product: CASRARQAHGYTF.

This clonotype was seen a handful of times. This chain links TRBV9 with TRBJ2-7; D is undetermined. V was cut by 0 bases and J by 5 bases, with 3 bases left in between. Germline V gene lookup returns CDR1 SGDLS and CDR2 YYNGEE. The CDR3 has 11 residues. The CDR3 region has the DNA TGTGCCAGCAGCGTAGGCGACGAGCAGTACTTC. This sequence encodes CASSVGDEQYF.

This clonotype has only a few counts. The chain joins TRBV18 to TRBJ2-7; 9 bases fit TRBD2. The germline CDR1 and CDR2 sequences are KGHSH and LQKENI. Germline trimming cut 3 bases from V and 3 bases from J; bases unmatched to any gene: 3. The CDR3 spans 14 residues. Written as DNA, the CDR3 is TGTGCCAGCTCACCGGGACTAGCAGACTACGAGCAGTACTTC. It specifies CASSPGLADYEQYF. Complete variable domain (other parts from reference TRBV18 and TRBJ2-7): NAGVMQNPRHLVRRRGQEARLRCSPMKGHSHVYWYRQLPEEGLKFMVYLQKENIIDESGMPKERFSAEFPKEGPSILRIQQVVRGDSAAYFCASSPGLADYEQYFGPGTRLTVT.

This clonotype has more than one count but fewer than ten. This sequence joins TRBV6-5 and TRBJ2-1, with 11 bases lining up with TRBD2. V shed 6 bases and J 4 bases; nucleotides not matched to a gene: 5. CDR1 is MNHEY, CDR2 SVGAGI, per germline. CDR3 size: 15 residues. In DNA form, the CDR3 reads TGTGCCAGCAGAGAGACTAGCGGGGATTACAATGAGCAGTTCTTC. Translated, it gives CASRETSGDYNEQFF.

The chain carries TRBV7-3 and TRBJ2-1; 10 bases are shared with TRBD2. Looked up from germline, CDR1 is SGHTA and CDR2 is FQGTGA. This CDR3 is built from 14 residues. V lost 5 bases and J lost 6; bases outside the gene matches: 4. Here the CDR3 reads CASSPGLASNEQFF. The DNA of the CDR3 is TGTGCCAGCAGCCCGGGACTAGCGAGCAATGAGCAGTTCTTC. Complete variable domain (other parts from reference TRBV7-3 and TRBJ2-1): GAGVSQTPSNKVTEKGKYVELRCDPISGHTALYWYRQSLGQGPEFLIYFQGTGAADDSGLPNDRFFAVRPEGSVSTLKIQRTERGDSAVYLCASSPGLASNEQFFGPGTRLTVL.

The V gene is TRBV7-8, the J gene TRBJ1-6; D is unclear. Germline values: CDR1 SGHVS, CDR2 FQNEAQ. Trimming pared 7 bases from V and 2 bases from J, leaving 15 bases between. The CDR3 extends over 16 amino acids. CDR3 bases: TGTGCCAGCATCCGAACGCGGAGTCCCTATAATTCACCCCTCCACTTT. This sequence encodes CASIRTRSPYNSPLHF.

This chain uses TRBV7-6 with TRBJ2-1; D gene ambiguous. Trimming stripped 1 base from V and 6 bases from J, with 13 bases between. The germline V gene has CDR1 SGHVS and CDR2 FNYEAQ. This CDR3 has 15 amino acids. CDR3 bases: TGTGCCAGCAGCTTAGGGGCCGACGGTCTCAATGAGCAGTTCTTC. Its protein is CASSLGADGLNEQFF.

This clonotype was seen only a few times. CDR3 amino acids: CASSLGGRVGDEQFF. CDR3 coding DNA: TGTGCCAGCAGCTTAGGCGGGAGGGTAGGGGATGAGCAGTTCTTC. The rearrangement joins TRBV7-2 to TRBJ2-1, with 9 bases matching TRBD2. Germline V gives CDR1 SGHTA, CDR2 FQGNSA. The length of the CDR3 is 15 residues. With 1 base clipped from V and 8 bases from J, the junction kept 6 bases outside the gene matches.

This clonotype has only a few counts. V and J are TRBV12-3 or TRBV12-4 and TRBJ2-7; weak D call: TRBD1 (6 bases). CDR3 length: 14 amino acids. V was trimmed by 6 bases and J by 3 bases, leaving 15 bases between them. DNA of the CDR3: TGTGCCAGCAGACCCCCGGGACATCACTACGAGCAGTACTTC. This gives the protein CASRPPGHHYEQYF.

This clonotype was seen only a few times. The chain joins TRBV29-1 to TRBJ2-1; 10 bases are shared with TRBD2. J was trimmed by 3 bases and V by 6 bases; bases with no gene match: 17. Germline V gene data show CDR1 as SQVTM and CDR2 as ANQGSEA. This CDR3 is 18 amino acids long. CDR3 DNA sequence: TGCAGCGTCCCATCGACTAGCGGGCCTTACCGGTTCTACAATGAGCAGTTCTTC. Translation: CSVPSTSGPYRFYNEQFF.

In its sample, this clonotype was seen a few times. The DNA for the CDR3 is TGTGCCAGCAGCCGCTACGCCGGTTCGGGGGGATCTGTCTTGGGGGAGCAGTACTTC. This translates into CASSRYAGSGGSVLGEQYF. The chain recombines TRBV7-9 with TRBJ2-7, with TRBD2 matching 7 bases. The CDR3 has 19 residues. CDR1 and CDR2 from the germline V gene are SEHNR and FQNEAQ (reference sequence). V trimming: 5 bases; J trimming: 7 bases; junction bases outside the gene matches: 26. The whole variable domain, remainder taken from reference TRBV7-9 and TRBJ2-7, is DTGVSQNPRHKITKRGQNVTFRCDPISEHNRLYWYRQTLGQGPEFLTYFQNEAQLEKSRLLSDRFSAERPKGSFSTLEIQRTEQGDSAMYLCASSRYAGSGGSVLGEQYFGPGTRLTVT.

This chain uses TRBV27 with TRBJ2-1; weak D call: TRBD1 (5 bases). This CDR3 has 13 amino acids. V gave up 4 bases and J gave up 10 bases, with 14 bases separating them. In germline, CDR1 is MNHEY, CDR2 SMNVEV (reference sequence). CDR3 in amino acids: CASSWGPASEQFF. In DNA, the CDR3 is TGTGCCAGCAGTTGGGGCCCCGCCAGCGAGCAGTTCTTC.

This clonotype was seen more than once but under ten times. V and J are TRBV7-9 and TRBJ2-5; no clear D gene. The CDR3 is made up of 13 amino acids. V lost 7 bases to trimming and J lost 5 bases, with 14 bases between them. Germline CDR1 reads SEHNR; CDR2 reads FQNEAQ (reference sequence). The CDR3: CASKVVGTETQYF. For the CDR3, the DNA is TGTGCCAGCAAGGTGGTGGGTACGGAGACCCAGTACTTC.

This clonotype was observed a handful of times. CDR3: CASSYPPLAELPDQQYF. CDR3 nucleotides: TGTGCCAGCAGTTACCCGCCTTTAGCGGAACTTCCTGACCAGCAGTACTTC. The chain has TRBV6-2 or TRBV6-3 and TRBJ2-7; weak D call: TRBD2 (6 bases). The CDR3 is made up of 17 amino acids. The V end was cut by 2 bases, the J end by 8 bases, with 25 bases between. Germline-derived CDR1 and CDR2 are MNHEY and SVGEGT.

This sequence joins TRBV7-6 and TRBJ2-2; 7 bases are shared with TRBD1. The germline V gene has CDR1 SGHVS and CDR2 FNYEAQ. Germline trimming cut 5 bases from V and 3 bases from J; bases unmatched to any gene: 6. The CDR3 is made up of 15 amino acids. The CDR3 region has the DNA TGTGCCAGCAGCCAATGGGACAGCCACACCGGGGAGCTGTTTTTT. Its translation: CASSQWDSHTGELFF.

The CDR3 DNA reads TGCAGTGCTAGAGATCCCCGGAGGGTCTACAATGAGCAGTTCTTC. This translates into CSARDPRRVYNEQFF. V is TRBV20-1 and J is TRBJ2-1, with a possible D match to TRBD2 (6 bases). Germline values: CDR1 DFQATT, CDR2 SNEGSKA (reference sequence). CDR3 length: 15 amino acids. Trimming removed 0 bases from V and 3 bases from J, with 12 bases in between.

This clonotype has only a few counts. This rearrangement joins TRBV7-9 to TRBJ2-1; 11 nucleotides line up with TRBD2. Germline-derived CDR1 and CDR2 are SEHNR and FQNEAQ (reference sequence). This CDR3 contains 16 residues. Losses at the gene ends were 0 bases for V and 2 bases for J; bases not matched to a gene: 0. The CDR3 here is CASSLASGGAYNEQFF. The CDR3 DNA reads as TGTGCCAGCAGCTTAGCTAGCGGGGGGGCCTACAATGAGCAGTTCTTC.